The clone carrying this T cell receptor beta chain was recorded only once. These data are taken from a study of blood T cell repertoires in COVID-19. The table came from immunoSEQ multiplex PCR; TCRdb's copy has only in-frame clones and leaves some out. The sample consists of 100,000 to 120,000 clones, approximately 82% of them appearing once. The sequence was obtained from an elderly woman with acute or convalescent COVID-19. Material: peripheral blood.

CDR3 sequence reads: CAIRVGGVNTEAFF. The CDR3 DNA reads TGTGCCATCCGTGTAGGGGGAGTGAACACTGAAGCTTTCTTT. The chain links TRBV10-3 to TRBJ1-1, with TRBD1 as a possible D gene (6 bases). The V gene's germline CDR1 is ENHRY and CDR2 SYGVKD. V dropped 8 bases and J dropped 0 bases, with 13 bases sitting between them. CDR3 length: 14 residues.